Below are 5 T cell receptor beta chains sequenced from a single sample in a study of blood T cells in healthy people across ages. Together with a sample-barcoded 5' primer, a J-beta primer mix was included in a second PCR lasting roughly 6 to 12 cycles. TCRdb re-called the 5' RACE reads with MiXCR, one entry per CDR3 protein. Of fewer than 800,000 distinct CDR3 sequences in the sample, 45% to 50% are singletons; the top ten hold 25% to 35%. Sample: blood. The source of these receptors is a woman aged 60-70 years in good health.

The CDR3 reads CASSSQITGTNEKLFF. The CDR3 nucleotides read TGTGCCAGCAGCTCGCAGATCACAGGCACTAATGAAAAACTGTTTTTT. This rearrangement joins TRBV7-2 to TRBJ1-4; possible D gene TRBD1, 5 bases. Between the trimmed V and J ends, which lost 4 bases and 2 bases, there was a span of 14 bases. Germline values: CDR1 SGHTA, CDR2 FQGNSA. The length of the CDR3 is 16 residues.

This clonotype has a handful of counts. The rearrangement uses TRBV28 and TRBJ1-1; D not certain. CDR3 length: 14 residues. CDR1 and CDR2 from the germline V gene are MDHEN and SYDVKM. Between the trimmed V and J ends, which lost 5 bases and 5 bases, there was a span of 15 bases. In DNA form, the CDR3 reads TGTGCCAGCAGTCCTCCAGGACCCCTAACTGAAGCTTTCTTT. Its protein product is CASSPPGPLTEAFF.

The V call is TRBV27, the J call TRBJ2-5; 11 bases fit TRBD2. The J call may be wrong; the DNA end is better matched by TRBJ2-7. The CDR3 length is 17 residues. The V gene's germline CDR1 is MNHEY and CDR2 SMNVEV (reference sequence). CDR3 amino acids: CASKSGGLTSGSYEQYF. The DNA of the CDR3 is TGTGCCAGCAAGTCTGGTGGCCTTACTAGCGGGAGTTACGAGCAGTACTTC.

V gene TRBV15 combines with J gene TRBJ1-5; D is unclear. Trimming stripped 0 bases from V and 0 bases from J, with 12 bases between. The CDR3 runs 17 residues. CDR1 and CDR2 from the germline V gene are LNHNV and YYDKDF (reference sequence). The CDR3 DNA reads as TGTGCCACCAGCAGAGATCAGGACGGGAATAGCAATCAGCCCCAGCATTTT. It encodes CATSRDQDGNSNQPQHF.

The chain couples TRBV20-1 to TRBJ1-2; weak D call: TRBD1 (5 bases). This CDR3 region has 12 residues. V was pared by 6 bases and J by 3 bases, with 11 bases between. Germline assignment: CDR1 DFQATT and CDR2 SNEGSKA (reference sequence). CDR3 amino acids: CSASDSYYGYTF. The CDR3, as DNA: TGCAGTGCCTCCGACAGTTACTATGGCTACACCTTC.